This passage covers 9 T cell receptor beta chains from one sample sequenced in a study of shared clonotypes between healthy human individuals. The assay was immunoSEQ multiplex PCR, and TCRdb's table has in-frame clones only and misses some. The table lists around 2,000,000 clones, 90% to 95% of them singletons. It was CD45RO-negative cells, positively selected for CCR7, that made up naive CD8 cells, with terminally differentiated effector memory CD45RA+ cells excluded. Material: naive CD8+ T cells from PBMCs. The receptors derive from a man younger than 35 in good health. Some clones in this sample may be carry-over from other donors' samples.

Regarding this clone: Additional DNA sequences in this sample encode the identical CDR3. The J gene is TRBJ2-7, the V gene TRBV6-1; 8 bases map to TRBD2. Per germline, CDR1 MNHNS and CDR2 SASEGT. This CDR3 is built from 14 residues. V shed 4 bases and J 2 bases; nucleotides not matched to a gene: 4. DNA of the CDR3: TGTGCCAGCAGTGCCGGGGGGGAAGCCTACGAGCAGTACTTC. Its translation is CASSAGGEAYEQYF.

The rearrangement links TRBV5-1 to TRBJ2-3; no firm D call. Per the germline V gene, CDR1 is SGHRS and CDR2 is YFSETQ. The CDR3 extends over 13 amino acids. The ends were cut back, 10 bases at V and 2 bases at J, with 14 bases in the middle. The CDR3 here is CAQESGSTDTQYF. The CDR3 region has the DNA TGCGCCCAAGAGAGTGGGTCCACAGATACGCAGTATTTT.

This chain uses TRBV7-9 with TRBJ2-3; D may correspond to TRBD1 or TRBD2 (5 bases each). Germline V gene data show CDR1 as SEHNR and CDR2 as FQNEAQ (reference sequence). Trimming took 4 bases from V and 7 from J, leaving 15 bases between them. This CDR3 comprises 14 residues. The CDR3 nucleotides read TGTGCCAGCAGCTCCTGGGACCGTCATTATACGCAGTATTTT. Translated: CASSSWDRHYTQYF.

The chain recombines TRBV18 with TRBJ1-4; no firm D call. This CDR3 has 16 residues. Trimming pared 3 bases from V and 0 bases from J, leaving 11 bases between. Germline CDR1 KGHSH, CDR2 LQKENI. The CDR3, as DNA: TGTGCCAGCTCACCCCTTGACGGAGCAACTAATGAAAAACTGTTTTTT. This codes for CASSPLDGATNEKLFF.

A remark on this clone: Because the CDR3's place on the DNA is in doubt, the DNA is left out and the CDR3 is given as listed by TCRdb. V and J are TRBV12-2 and TRBJ1-5. TRBV12-2 is designated a pseudogene. The CDR3 has 17 residues if both end residues are counted. The chain's CDR3 is CASRFFAPGISNQPQHF.

V gene TRBV28 combines with J gene TRBJ1-1; D is uncertain. The V gene lost 3 bases and the J gene lost 5 bases, with 7 bases spanning the gap. The CDR3 runs to 12 residues. Germline assignment: CDR1 MDHEN and CDR2 SYDVKM. Here the CDR3 DNA reads TGTGCCAGCAGTTTCGAGGAAACTGAAGCTTTCTTT. Translating it yields CASSFEETEAFF.

The rearrangement links TRBV30 to TRBJ1-5; D not resolved. CDR1 GTSNPN and CDR2 SVGIG come from the germline V gene (reference sequence). V was trimmed by 4 bases and J by 1 base, leaving 8 bases between them. The CDR3 spans 13 residues. In DNA form, the CDR3 reads TGTGCCTGGAATAAGGGAAGCAATCAGCCCCAGCATTTT. Translation gives CAWNKGSNQPQHF.

This clone has only one observation. The V gene is TRBV7-2, the J gene TRBJ2-2, with TRBD2 matching over 8 bases. The germline CDR1 and CDR2 sequences are SGHTA and FQGNSA. The CDR3 spans 15 residues. V shed 2 bases and J 6 bases; nucleotides not matched to a gene: 5. The CDR3 region is CASSLPAGAAGELFF. The CDR3 nucleotides are TGTGCCAGCAGCTTACCAGCGGGAGCTGCCGGGGAGCTGTTTTTT.

A note on this clone: Other DNA sequences in the sample encode the same CDR3. The genes are TRBV9 and TRBJ1-5, with D possibly TRBD1 on 5 matching bases. The V gene's germline CDR1 is SGDLS and CDR2 YYNGEE. This CDR3 contains 17 residues. The V and J ends lost 4 bases and 0 bases respectively, with 17 bases between them. CDR3 coding DNA: TGTGCCAGCAGCCCCGGGGGTGGGTCTTATAGCAATCAGCCCCAGCATTTT. This translates into CASSPGGGSYSNQPQHF.